What follows describes a single T cell receptor (beta chain). Extraction of RNA preceded its reverse transcription into cDNA, which served as the sequencing template. Data came from immunoSEQ multiplex PCR; TCRdb stores just in-frame clones and leaves some out. The sample records approximately 66,000 clones, approximately 60% being singletons. These data are taken from a study of CD8+ T cells in alopecia areata. This CDR3 is 14 amino acids long. Looked up from germline, CDR1 is SGDLS and CDR2 is YYNGEE. V lost 0 bases and J lost 4, with 10 bases in between. The source of this sequence is a human donor with alopecia areata. Sample: CD8+ T cells sorted from blood, taken at week 0. The chain joins TRBV9 to TRBJ1-2, with a weak D call TRBD1 (5 bases). CDR3: CASSVDSGPYGYTF. The DNA of the CDR3 is TGTGCCAGCAGCGTAGATTCAGGGCCCTATGGCTACACCTTC. The variable domain in full, with the rest retrieved from reference TRBV9 and TRBJ1-2, is DSGVTQTPKHLITATGQRVTLRCSPRSGDLSVYWYQQSLDQGLQFLIQYYNGEERAKGNILERFSAQQFPDLHSELNLSSLELGDSALYFCASSVDSGPYGYTFGSGTRLTVV.